This TCR beta chain was captured by sequencing in a study of PD-1 blockade in classical Hodgkin lymphoma. Study-level results: Those starting nivolumab under 1 year post-ASCT were excluded.

As to time point: cycle 4 day 1 (C4D1), after 5 to 7 weeks of nivolumab. After autologous stem cell transplantation all patients relapsed, and prior brentuximab vedotin exposure differed between cohorts. The length of the CDR3 is 14 residues. V gave up 4 bases and J gave up 8 bases, with 16 bases separating them. CDR1 and CDR2 (germline): SGHDT, YYEEEE. Turning to this clone: The antigen remains undetermined.

TCRdb's table, derived via immunoSEQ multiplex PCR, lists solely in-frame clones and lacks some. Of approximately 84,000 clones listed, under 85% were seen once; the top ten hold over 15%. Sequencing was performed on peripheral blood mononuclear cells (PBMCs), taken before the fourth cycle of nivolumab. The TCR sequence derives from a human donor with classical Hodgkin lymphoma. The V gene is TRBV5-6, the J gene TRBJ2-4, with D perhaps TRBD1 (6 bases). The CDR3 sequence is CASSAVRGDDIQYF. CDR3 nucleotides: TGTGCCAGCAGCGCGGTCAGGGGTGATGACATTCAGTACTTC.